The following is a T cell receptor (beta chain) sequence with its context. Its cognate antigen is unknown. With the Oncomine TCR Beta short-read assay, DNA from cultured CD4+ T cells was sequenced. TCRdb used MiXCR to reprocess the PCR reads, holding one entry per CDR3 protein. The sample holds some 14,000 distinct CDR3 sequences, approximately 58% seen once. The source of the sample is a study of vaccination and CD4 T cells after COVID-19. Treatment given: roughly 10-day PBMC culture with coronavirus spike peptide pools or control peptides (ViraFEST assay). CDR1 is MNHNS and CDR2 is SASEGT in the germline V gene. The CDR3 covers 17 residues. The ends were cut back, 6 bases at V and 1 base at J, with 16 bases in the middle.

This sequence joins TRBV6-1 and TRBJ1-6, with D perhaps TRBD1 (5 bases). The sequenced sample consisted of CD4+ T cells from blood, cultured in vitro. The sequence came from a human donor who had recovered from COVID-19. CDR3 sequence reads: CASSATGVGSYNSPLHF. CDR3 nucleotides: TGTGCCAGCAGCGCCACAGGTGTTGGTTCCTATAATTCACCCCTCCACTTT.